This T cell receptor beta chain was recorded in a study of T cells in Graves' hyperthyroidism and ophthalmopathy. This clonotype was counted at least ten times. RNA transcripts yielded amplified TCR beta CDR3 regions. The TCR CDR3 was amplified in a first-round RT-PCR using the HTBI primer set. TCRdb re-called the multiplex PCR reads through MiXCR, storing one row per CDR3 protein. This table holds roughly 570,000 distinct CDR3 sequences, about half found once. Uncontrolled infections, other autoimmune diseases, pregnancy or lactation led to exclusion of patients. CDR1 is MNHNS, CDR2 SASEGT, per germline. The CDR3 is 14 residues long. The germline V and J ends were trimmed by 5 bases and 3 bases, with 11 bases remaining between them.

The clonotype was recovered from an adult woman with Graves' disease, either hyperthyroidism or ophthalmopathy (not recorded which). Source material: peripheral blood or thyroid tissue (not recorded which). The genes are TRBV6-1 and TRBJ1-5; D might be TRBD1 (6 bases). The CDR3 reads CASSPDSVNQPQHF. CDR3 sequence (DNA): TGTGCCAGCAGTCCGGACAGCGTCAATCAGCCCCAGCATTTT.